The sequence of this T cell receptor (beta chain) was determined in a study of blood T cell repertoires in COVID-19. For the study at large: The samples span acute and convalescent COVID-19 from the United States, Italy and Spain. Sources were T cells, B-cell-depleted T cells, or PBMCs; the material itself was cDNA or gDNA.

Two consecutive negative NP/OP PCR tests, clearance, or resolved symptoms defined Cohort 3 recovery. Original handling: It was from reference gene primer amplification that nucleated cell counts were estimated. Clones were sequenced by immunoSEQ multiplex PCR, and TCRdb holds only the in-frame ones, with some missing. That table furnishes V, J and clone size, whereas the DNA furnished D and trimming. The repertoire consists of around 200,000 clones, with about 85% occurring once and the leading ten covering 2.5% to 3%. The CDR3 runs 16 residues. The germline V gene encodes CDR1 MNHEY and CDR2 SVGAGI. The ends were cut back, 2 bases at V and 0 bases at J, with 11 bases in the middle.

The chain joins TRBV6-5 to TRBJ1-3; D is unresolved. What was sequenced was PBMCs or T cells enriched from blood (not recorded which). The TCR originated in a woman in her 30s who had recovered from COVID-19. The CDR3 reads CASSYDTISSGNTIYF. The CDR3 DNA is TGTGCCAGCAGTTACGACACCATAAGCTCTGGAAACACCATATATTTT.